This record covers a single T cell receptor beta chain. What it recognizes is unknown. Libraries were prepared by immunoSEQ multiplex PCR; TCRdb keeps only in-frame clonotypes and omits some of them. The data contain about 20,000 clones, 70% to 90% of them singletons. This sample was taken from a study of regulatory dendritic cells for organ transplantation. Across the study: Monocytes received vitamin D3 on days 0 and 4, IL-10 on day 4.

The germline CDR1 and CDR2 sequences are SGHDT and YYEEEE. Deletions cut 1 base from V and 0 bases from J, with 7 bases between. This CDR3 contains 14 residues. General study results and limits: Memory CD8+ T cells were the most oligoclonal; naive cells were highly diverse. The most alloreactive TCR clonotypes were found in resting memory CD8+ cells.

Sorted T cells were CFSE-labeled and cultured 4 to 5 days with allogeneic regulatory or mature dendritic cells at 1:10. CD4+ or CD8+ T cells were sorted as naive CD45RA+ or memory CD45RO+. The origin of this receptor is a human donor in good health. The rearrangement joins TRBV5-6 to TRBJ1-2; D not certain. Sequencing input: naive CD4+ T cells from blood cultured with regulatory dendritic cells. As for subset: CD45RA+ naive T cells. The DNA for the CDR3 is TGTGCCAGCAGCTTGTATGTCCCTAACTATGGCTACACCTTC. Protein: CASSLYVPNYGYTF.